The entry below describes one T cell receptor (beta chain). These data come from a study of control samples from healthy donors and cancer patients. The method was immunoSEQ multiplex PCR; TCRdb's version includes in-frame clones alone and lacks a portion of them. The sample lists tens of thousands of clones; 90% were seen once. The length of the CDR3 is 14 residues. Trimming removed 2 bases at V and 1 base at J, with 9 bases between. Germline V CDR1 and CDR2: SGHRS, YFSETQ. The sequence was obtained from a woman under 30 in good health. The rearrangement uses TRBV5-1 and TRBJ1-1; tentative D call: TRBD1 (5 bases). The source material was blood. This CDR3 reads CASSFRGENTEAFF. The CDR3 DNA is TGCGCCAGCAGCTTCCGGGGGGAGAACACTGAAGCTTTCTTT.